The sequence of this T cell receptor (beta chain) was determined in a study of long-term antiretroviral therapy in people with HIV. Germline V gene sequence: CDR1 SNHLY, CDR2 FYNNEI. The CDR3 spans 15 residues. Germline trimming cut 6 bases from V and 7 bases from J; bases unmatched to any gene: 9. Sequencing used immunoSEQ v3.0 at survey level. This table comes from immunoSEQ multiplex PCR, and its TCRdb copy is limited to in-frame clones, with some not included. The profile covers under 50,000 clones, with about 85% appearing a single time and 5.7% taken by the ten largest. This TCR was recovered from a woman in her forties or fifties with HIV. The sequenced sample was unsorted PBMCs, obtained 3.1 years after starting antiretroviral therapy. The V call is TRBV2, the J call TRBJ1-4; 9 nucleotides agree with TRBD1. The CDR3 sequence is CASRRTGGAVEKLFF. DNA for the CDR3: TGTGCCAGCAGGAGAACAGGGGGCGCCGTTGAAAAACTGTTTTTT. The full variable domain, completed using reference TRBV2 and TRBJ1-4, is EPEVTQTPSHQVTQMGQEVILRCVPISNHLYFYWYRQILGQKVEFLVSFYNNEISEKSEIFDDQFSVERPDGSNFTLKIRSTKLEDSAMYFCASRRTGGAVEKLFFGSGTQLSVL.